The T cell receptor beta chain described here comes from a study of shared clonotypes between healthy human individuals (dated by TCRdb to about 2020). About the full investigation: The cohort comprised two women and a few men aged 18 to 49 years. For each donor, CD4 naive and CD4 memory were each run on three plates, CD8 naive on two plates, and CD8 memory on one plate. To increase sequencing depth and limit assay-specific biases, different laboratories used diverse techniques to prepare libraries and sequence TCR repertoires. Each donor's leukapheresis produced roughly between roughly 0.85 and 9 billion PBMCs. The study deeply sequenced blood TCR repertoires of about 5 healthy adults to estimate repertoire size and the extent of clonotype sharing between individuals.

CDR1 and CDR2 are drawn from the germline V gene (reference sequence): SEHNR, FQNEAQ. The CDR3 contains 11 residues, cysteine and phenylalanine counted. Solely the CDR3 DNA is kept, with 33 bases framed from the first base. With respect to this clone: No cognate antigen has been identified for it. Base qualities are not recorded, but no much larger clone differs from it by a single base.

Beyond this particular receptor, the publication reports: Rarefaction of sorted-subset datasets indicated incomplete sequencing despite the large sequencing depth. Higher generation probabilities were observed for clonotypes shared by all four sorted-subset donors than for non-shared clonotypes. Based on pairwise subsampling, the degree of clonotype sharing among donors was expected to be affected by sequencing depth. About 5% of naive CD4, more than 3% of naive CD8, about 2.1% of memory CD4, and about 0.4% of memory CD8 clonotypes were shared across a few donors. Because the study included a small number of donors, the genetic and exposure-history diversity represented was limited. Naive subsets generally had larger estimated clonotype richness than memory subsets did. Sampling was restricted to blood, and TCR repertoires in tissues likely differ from the TCR repertoires found in blood.

TCR CDR3 regions were amplified from genomic DNA by multiplex PCR using the deep immunoSEQ assay. For each cell subset, the extracted genomic DNA was distributed evenly across all wells of several immunoSEQ 96-well plates, and each plate served as one replicate. For sorted subsets, around 0.2 ug genomic DNA, equal to about 30,000 T cell genomes, was loaded into each replicate PCR. Purified libraries were measured with a Qubit 3.0 fluorometer, size-checked on a Bioanalyzer 2100, and measured again with the KAPA Library Quantification kit. A separate single-read 150-cycle Illumina NextSeq 550 flow cell was used to sequence each immunoSEQ 96-well plate. On the authors' methods: Because the immunoSEQ output included only junctional sequences and no quality scores, the filtering could not be the same as the filtering used for full-length reads. To assign V/J genes and CDR3, sequences were annotated using PyIR, a Python wrapper for IgBLAST v1.9, with IMGT germline references. Any read was removed if the V/J assignment was weak (E-value above 1e-6), the CDR3 was missing, or the read contained stop codons, out-of-frame junctions, or ambiguous translated residues. V3J clonotypes were defined by identical inferred V gene, J gene, and CDR3 amino acid sequence. The percentage overlap between two repertoires was calculated by dividing the number of shared unique clonotypes by the size of the smaller repertoire. Three approaches were used to assess repertoire richness: RTK rarefaction, the Chao1 estimator, and Recon v2.1 estimates of unobserved clonotypes. Generation probabilities for all TCRbeta clonotypes obtained by the gDNA method from a handful of donors were computed using OLGA. TCRdb re-hosts the immuneACCESS table, in-frame sequences only. Its copies lack some clones; in the studies checked, an unresolved V gene accounts for under half of them, and the cause for the rest is not known. Clone size and V and J calls were adopted from that table, with D and trimming inferred from the DNA. The sample includes millions of clones, with 85% to 95% observed a single time. The ten largest account for 0.1% to 0.15% of the sample.

The donors were healthy, HIV-negative adults who had no recently reported acute infections or vaccinations. Every donor was a Caucasian adult living in Nashville, Tennessee, USA. Magnetic negative selection was used to enrich CD4+ T cells, after which naive cells were positively selected on CD45RA and the negative fraction became the memory subset. After blood collection by leukapheresis, PBMCs were isolated using Ficoll-Histopaque density gradient centrifugation and then cryopreserved in the vapor phase of liquid nitrogen. Analytical flow cytometry was used to check the purity and quantity of every magnetically sorted T cell population. Each sorted fraction had its genomic DNA isolated and then quantified by UV absorbance on a Nanodrop 2000c.

The V and J segments used are TRBV7-9 and TRBJ1-2; perhaps TRBD1 is the D gene, with 5 bases matching. The source is a man aged 18 to 35 in good health. Sequencing was performed on naive CD4+ T cells sorted from blood. The sample's cell subset or site label is to be understood as: CD45RA+ positively selected. CDR3 reads: CAGEVGYGYTF. The sequenced DNA is TGTGCGGGGGAAGTCGGCTATGGCTACACCTTC.